The 17 T cell receptor beta chains in this list originate from one sample, sequenced in a study of cytomegalovirus exposure and HLA in healthy donors. The table came from immunoSEQ multiplex PCR; TCRdb's copy has only in-frame clones and leaves some out. The sample has about 120,000 clones; roughly nine tenths are singletons. The source material was PBMCs. These receptor sequences come from a woman aged 18-35 years in good health and CMV-seronegative.

This rearrangement joins TRBV7-7 to TRBJ2-7; 10 bases line up with TRBD2. V shed 4 bases and J 3 bases; nucleotides not matched to a gene: 6. CDR3 size: 15 residues. Germline V gene lookup returns CDR1 SSHAT and CDR2 FNYEAQ (reference sequence). CDR3 sequence (DNA): TGTGCCAGCAGCTGCGGGACTAGCGAAAACTACGAGCAGTACTTC. As protein: CASSCGTSENYEQYF.

CDR3 in DNA: TGTGCCAGCAGCTTAGCGAACTACCGTACCGGGGAATACGAGCAGTACTTC. Encoded protein: CASSLANYRTGEYEQYF. The chain is built from TRBV7-8 and TRBJ2-7, with D maybe TRBD2 (5 bases). CDR3 size: 17 residues. The V gene's germline CDR1 is SGHVS and CDR2 FQNEAQ. V was clipped by 0 bases and J by 4 bases, with 19 bases between them. The full variable domain, with the rest looked up from reference TRBV7-8 and TRBJ2-7, is GAGVSQSPRYKVAKRGQDVALRCDPISGHVSLFWYQQALGQGPEFLTYFQNEAQLDKSGLPSDRFFAERPEGSVSTLKIQRTQQEDSAVYLCASSLANYRTGEYEQYFGPGTRLTVT.

The rearrangement joins TRBV19 to TRBJ2-7, with 8 bases that match TRBD1. V lost 4 bases, J lost 3 bases, and 5 bases stayed unmatched. There are 14 residues in the CDR3. The germline CDR1 and CDR2 sequences are LNHDA and SQIVND (reference sequence). The CDR3 is CASSSPGQGYEQYF. CDR3 DNA sequence: TGTGCCAGTAGTAGTCCCGGACAGGGCTACGAGCAGTACTTC.

The chain has TRBV7-2 and TRBJ1-2; D is unresolved. Deletions cut 0 bases from V and 2 bases from J, with 7 bases between. The CDR3 spans 14 residues. Looked up from germline, CDR1 is SGHTA and CDR2 is FQGNSA. The CDR3 reads CASSLATPNYGYTF. CDR3 nucleotides: TGTGCCAGCAGCTTAGCCACACCAAACTATGGCTACACCTTC.

The chain couples TRBV4-1 to TRBJ1-3; 9 bases agree with TRBD1. The V gene's germline CDR1 is MGHRA and CDR2 YSYEKL. This CDR3 spans 16 amino acids. The V gene end was trimmed by 0 bases and the J gene end by 0 bases; junction bases not matched to a gene: 0. CDR3 coding DNA: TGCGCCAGCAGCCAAGAGACAGGGGGCTCTGGAAACACCATATATTTT. Its translation: CASSQETGGSGNTIYF.

The chain employs TRBV5-1 and TRBJ2-7; 8 bases are shared with TRBD2. This CDR3 region has 17 residues. The junction had 10 bases not matched to a gene; V was cut back by 0 bases and J by 2 bases. CDR1 and CDR2 (germline): SGHRS, YFSETQ. The CDR3 spells CASSLGAGGGTAYEQYF. The CDR3 DNA reads as TGCGCCAGCAGCTTGGGAGCCGGCGGGGGGACGGCCTACGAGCAGTACTTC.

This sequence joins TRBV19 and TRBJ1-4; 9 nucleotides agree with TRBD1. This CDR3 contains 15 residues. Germline-derived CDR1 and CDR2 are LNHDA and SQIVND (reference sequence). V lost 6 bases and J lost 2; bases outside the gene matches: 4. The CDR3 reads CASSAGQGTNEKLFF. CDR3 in DNA: TGTGCCAGTAGCGCGGGACAGGGCACTAATGAAAAACTGTTTTTT.

This clone has only a few counts. The chain couples TRBV2 to TRBJ2-7; D may be TRBD2 (5 bases). The CDR3 runs to 12 residues. V was clipped by 7 bases and J by 5 bases, with 12 bases between them. Germline values: CDR1 SNHLY, CDR2 FYNNEI. The CDR3, as DNA: TGTGCCAGCACCCCTCGGGATAACGAGCAGTACTTC. Its translation: CASTPRDNEQYF.

Regarding this clone: A read error may account for a junction end that differs from germline. The chain uses TRBV6-5 and TRBJ2-1; TRBD2 might be the D (7 bases). Germline lookup yields CDR1 MNHEY and CDR2 SVGAGI. The CDR3 sequence is 16 residues long. CDR3 nucleotide sequence: TGTGCCAGCAGTTACTCGACTAGCTCGGGGGCTAGAACCCTAATCTTC. Translated: CASSYSTSSGARTLIF.

The chain couples TRBV19 to TRBJ1-5; 7 nucleotides line up with TRBD1. This CDR3 region has 19 residues. Per germline, CDR1 LNHDA and CDR2 SQIVND (reference sequence). Unmatched junction bases numbered 13, after V lost 2 bases and J lost 0 bases. The CDR3 sequence is CASSITPWAGGYSNQPQHF. DNA of the CDR3: TGTGCCAGTAGTATAACCCCCTGGGCAGGGGGTTATAGCAATCAGCCCCAGCATTTT.

The genes are TRBV19 and TRBJ2-1, with 9 bases lining up with TRBD2. CDR1 is LNHDA, CDR2 SQIVND, per germline (reference sequence). Trimming removed 3 bases from V and 7 bases from J; junction bases left unmatched: 1. This CDR3 spans 13 amino acids. CDR3 sequence (DNA): TGTGCCAGTAGTATTCTAGCGGGGAATGAGCAGTTCTTC. It yields the protein CASSILAGNEQFF.

The chain carries TRBV11-3 and TRBJ2-7; 9 positions agree with TRBD2. This CDR3 comprises 17 residues. The germline V gene encodes CDR1 SGHNT and CDR2 YENEEA. V lost 4 bases, J lost 4 bases, and 14 bases stayed unmatched. The CDR3: CASSWTTGVAGVYEQYF. CDR3 sequence (DNA): TGTGCCAGCAGCTGGACCACGGGGGTAGCGGGAGTTTACGAGCAGTACTTC.

The chain combines TRBV30 with TRBJ1-5; 7 nucleotides align to TRBD1. V lost 0 bases to trimming and J lost 4 bases; unmatched junction nucleotides: 3. The CDR3 is made up of 14 amino acids. The germline CDR1 and CDR2 sequences are GTSNPN and SVGIG (reference sequence). CDR3 sequence: CAWSVGGPNQPQHF. DNA for the CDR3: TGTGCCTGGAGTGTAGGGGGCCCGAATCAGCCCCAGCATTTT.

This rearrangement joins TRBV19 to TRBJ1-2, with 8 nucleotides matching TRBD1. With 2 bases clipped from V and 8 bases from J, the junction kept 19 bases outside the gene matches. This CDR3 spans 18 amino acids. Germline V lookup: CDR1 LNHDA, CDR2 SQIVND (reference sequence). This CDR3 reads CASSITLDRARLTGGYTF. CDR3 DNA: TGTGCCAGTAGTATAACCCTGGACAGGGCTAGGTTAACAGGGGGCTACACCTTC.

This sequence joins TRBV11-3 and TRBJ2-7; a weak D match, TRBD1 (5 bases). Deletions cut 4 bases from V and 5 bases from J, with 15 bases between. CDR1 is SGHNT and CDR2 is YENEEA in the germline V gene. The CDR3 is 14 residues long. In nucleotides, the CDR3 is TGTGCCAGCAGCTCCGACAGCCGCGTCAACGAGCAGTACTTC. Translation gives CASSSDSRVNEQYF.

This chain uses TRBV2 with TRBJ2-5; 8 positions agree with TRBD1. Looked up from germline, CDR1 is SNHLY and CDR2 is FYNNEI. V lost 6 bases to trimming and J lost 1 base; unmatched junction nucleotides: 1. CDR3 size: 13 residues. The CDR3 sequence is CASRGQVQETQYF. CDR3 in DNA: TGTGCCAGCAGGGGACAGGTCCAAGAGACCCAGTACTTC.

The chain has TRBV2 and TRBJ1-2, with 7 bases identical to TRBD1. This CDR3 spans 13 amino acids. In germline, CDR1 is SNHLY, CDR2 FYNNEI. The V and J ends lost 4 bases and 7 bases, in that order; junction bases with no gene match: 6. CDR3 sequence reads: CASSGEGASGYTF. DNA of the CDR3: TGTGCCAGCAGTGGTGAGGGGGCCAGTGGCTACACCTTC.